The TCR beta chain described here comes from a study of blood T cell repertoires in COVID-19. Assay: immunoSEQ multiplex PCR; the TCRdb copy retains only in-frame clones and omits some. The sample yields about 180,000 clones, about 82% seen once. From germline, CDR1 is SSHAT and CDR2 FNYEAQ (reference sequence). This CDR3 spans 15 amino acids. Trimming removed 1 base from V and 1 base from J, with 11 bases in between. This TCR came from a young woman who had recovered from COVID-19. The chain couples TRBV7-7 to TRBJ2-7, with D possibly TRBD2 on 6 matching bases. Material: PBMCs or T cells enriched from blood (not recorded which). CDR3: CASSLGSGTSYEQYF. The CDR3 DNA reads as TGTGCCAGCAGCTTAGGTAGCGGTACTTCCTACGAGCAGTACTTC.